Each of the 21 T cell receptor beta chains below was sequenced from the same sample in a study of blood T cell repertoires in COVID-19. The method was immunoSEQ multiplex PCR; TCRdb's version includes in-frame clones alone and lacks a portion of them. This sample carries fewer than 200,000 clones, approximately 82% of them seen once, and the ten largest clones take around a sixth. The material sequenced was PBMCs or T cells enriched from blood (not recorded which). The receptors come from a man between 60 and 75 years old who had recovered from COVID-19.

This chain links TRBV19 with TRBJ1-1, with TRBD1 identical over 8 bases. J lost 5 bases, V lost 5 bases, and 7 bases had no gene match. The CDR3 spans 14 residues. In germline, CDR1 is LNHDA, CDR2 SQIVND (reference sequence). In DNA, the CDR3 is TGTGCCAGTAGTCGACAGGGGAGGTTTACTGAAGCTTTCTTT. Residues: CASSRQGRFTEAFF. The full variable domain, with the rest looked up from reference TRBV19 and TRBJ1-1, is DGGITQSPKYLFRKEGQNVTLSCEQNLNHDAMYWYRQDPGQGLRLIYYSQIVNDFQKGDIAEGYSVSREKKESFPLTVTSAQKNPTAFYLCASSRQGRFTEAFFGQGTRLTVV.

The CDR3 DNA is TGTGCCAGCAGTGAAGGGTGGGGGGCCTACAATGAGCAGTTCTTC. It codes for CASSEGWGAYNEQFF. The gene calls are TRBV6-1 and TRBJ2-1; D might be TRBD2 (6 bases). This CDR3 has 15 residues. V lost 1 base to trimming and J lost 2 bases, with 9 bases between them. Germline lookup yields CDR1 MNHNS and CDR2 SASEGT.

This clone turned up a few times. The chain has TRBV5-1 and TRBJ1-3, with a tentative D call TRBD1 (5 bases). CDR3 length equals 15 residues. Germline CDR1 SGHRS, CDR2 YFSETQ. Between the trimmed V and J ends, which lost 4 bases and 4 bases, there was a span of 15 bases. The DNA of the CDR3 is TGCGCCAGCAGCACCGCCGGGGGGACCGGAAACACCATATATTTT. It encodes CASSTAGGTGNTIYF. The full variable domain, rest sourced from reference TRBV5-1 and TRBJ1-3, is KAGVTQTPRYLIKTRGQQVTLSCSPISGHRSVSWYQQTPGQGLQFLFEYFSETQRNKGNFPGRFSGRQFSNSRSEMNVSTLELGDSALYLCASSTAGGTGNTIYFGEGSWLTVV.

V is TRBV5-4 and J is TRBJ1-1; 7 bases are shared with TRBD1. In germline, CDR1 is SGHNT, CDR2 YYREEE (reference sequence). Trimming took 4 bases from V and 5 from J; bases not matched to a gene: 11. The CDR3 spans 15 residues. Here the CDR3 DNA reads TGTGCCAGCAGCCCCGGGCGGGACAGAGTAACTGAAGCTTTCTTT. Translation: CASSPGRDRVTEAFF. Based on the CDR3 plus reference TRBV5-4 and TRBJ1-1, the full variable domain is ETGVTQSPTHLIKTRGQQVTLRCSSQSGHNTVSWYQQALGQGPQFIFQYYREEENGRGNFPPRFSGLQFPNYSSELNVNALELDDSALYLCASSPGRDRVTEAFFGQGTRLTVV.

CDR3 sequence reads: CAWTGQGTEAFF. CDR3 nucleotide sequence: TGTGCCTGGACCGGACAGGGCACTGAAGCTTTCTTT. The V gene is TRBV30, the J gene TRBJ1-1, with TRBD1 identical over 8 bases. Germline V gives CDR1 GTSNPN, CDR2 SVGIG (reference sequence). The CDR3 runs to 12 residues. Trimming removed 4 bases from V and 4 bases from J; junction bases left unmatched: 2.

J is TRBJ2-1 and V is TRBV18; 11 nucleotides match TRBD2. CDR3 length equals 15 residues. Germline trimming cut 3 bases from V and 5 bases from J; bases unmatched to any gene: 3. In germline, CDR1 is KGHSH, CDR2 LQKENI. CDR3 in amino acids: CASSPLLAGDNEQFF. CDR3 coding DNA: TGTGCCAGCTCACCCCTACTAGCGGGAGACAATGAGCAGTTCTTC.

The chain combines TRBV5-1 with TRBJ2-2; 8 nucleotides line up with TRBD2. V was clipped by 4 bases and J by 4 bases; unmatched bases: 9. CDR3 length equals 16 residues. Germline-derived CDR1 and CDR2 are SGHRS and YFSETQ. The DNA of the CDR3 is TGCGCCAGCAGCGCGATAGCGGGGACTACCACCGGGGAGCTGTTTTTT. This codes for CASSAIAGTTTGELFF. Full variable domain (rest looked up from reference TRBV5-1 and TRBJ2-2): KAGVTQTPRYLIKTRGQQVTLSCSPISGHRSVSWYQQTPGQGLQFLFEYFSETQRNKGNFPGRFSGRQFSNSRSEMNVSTLELGDSALYLCASSAIAGTTTGELFFGEGSRLTVL.

This clone was counted only a few times. J is TRBJ2-7 and V is TRBV27; TRBD1 matches 9 bases. The J segment lost 3 bases and the V segment lost 4 bases, leaving 7 bases of the junction unmatched. The CDR3 loop spans 15 amino acids. Germline V gene lookup returns CDR1 MNHEY and CDR2 SMNVEV (reference sequence). CDR3 coding DNA: TGTGCCAGCAGTTCCCCGGGACAGGGAAACTACGAGCAGTACTTC. This gives the protein CASSSPGQGNYEQYF.

The rearrangement links TRBV28 to TRBJ1-5; 8 nucleotides align to TRBD1. CDR1 is MDHEN, CDR2 SYDVKM, per germline. The length of the CDR3 is 13 residues. V dropped 6 bases and J dropped 6; count of bases not matched to a gene: 4. This chain's CDR3 is CASRIQGGQPQHF. CDR3 nucleotide sequence: TGTGCCAGCAGGATACAGGGGGGTCAGCCCCAGCATTTT.

The V call is TRBV3-1 (or the pseudogene TRBV3-2), the J call TRBJ2-1; 9 nucleotides line up with TRBD2. This CDR3 contains 15 residues. With 4 bases clipped from V and 5 bases from J, the junction kept 6 bases outside the gene matches. Germline V gene data show CDR1 as LGHDT and CDR2 as YNNKEL (reference sequence). For the CDR3, the DNA is TGTGCCAGCAGCCTTAGCGGGAGCCCCAACAATGAGCAGTTCTTC. Its translation: CASSLSGSPNNEQFF.

The chain combines TRBV7-2 with TRBJ1-1; possible D gene TRBD1, 5 bases. Germline values: CDR1 SGHTA, CDR2 FQGNSA. The V end was cut by 2 bases, the J end by 1 base, with 8 bases between. The CDR3 spans 14 residues. CDR3 nucleotides: TGTGCCAGCAGCTTACAGGGTTCGAACACTGAAGCTTTCTTT. It yields the protein CASSLQGSNTEAFF.

This clone showed up just a few times. V and J are TRBV11-3 and TRBJ2-7, with D perhaps matching TRBD1 (5 bases). Trimming pared 4 bases from V and 0 bases from J, leaving 7 bases between. The CDR3 has 13 residues. CDR1 SGHNT and CDR2 YENEEA come from the germline V gene. The CDR3: CASSSDSSYEQYF. CDR3 DNA sequence: TGTGCCAGCAGCTCCGACAGCTCCTACGAGCAGTACTTC.

The J gene is TRBJ2-1, the V gene TRBV2; TRBD1 matches 8 bases. The CDR3 is made up of 14 amino acids. Germline loops: CDR1 SNHLY, CDR2 FYNNEI. Trimming removed 6 bases from V and 5 bases from J; junction bases left unmatched: 6. The CDR3 DNA reads TGTGCCAGCAGGCGGGGACAGGCCCACAATGAGCAGTTCTTC. Residues: CASRRGQAHNEQFF.

J is TRBJ1-1 and V is TRBV19; 9 nucleotides agree with TRBD1. The junction had 6 bases not matched to a gene; V was cut back by 6 bases and J by 1 base. The CDR3 is made up of 15 amino acids. CDR1 LNHDA and CDR2 SQIVND come from the germline V gene (reference sequence). Written as DNA, the CDR3 is TGTGCCAGTAGGGACAGGGGAGGGAAGAACACTGAAGCTTTCTTT. This translates into CASRDRGGKNTEAFF.

V is TRBV30 and J is TRBJ1-5; D unclear. This CDR3 is built from 13 residues. Per the germline V gene, CDR1 is GTSNPN and CDR2 is SVGIG (reference sequence). V gave up 3 bases and J gave up 2 bases, with 8 bases separating them. The CDR3 DNA reads as TGTGCCTGGAGGGGAGAAGGCAATCAGCCCCAGCATTTT. Protein product: CAWRGEGNQPQHF.

J is TRBJ1-4 and V is TRBV5-6, with D possibly TRBD1 on 6 matching bases. The CDR3 loop spans 14 amino acids. Trimming cost V 4 bases and J 4 bases, with 11 bases left between them. From germline, CDR1 is SGHDT and CDR2 YYEEEE. CDR3 protein: CASSRKGDNEKLFF. DNA for the CDR3: TGTGCCAGCAGCCGAAAGGGGGATAATGAAAAACTGTTTTTT.

This clone was detected a few times. The chain is built from TRBV5-6 and TRBJ1-2; D gene ambiguous. The CDR3 covers 15 residues. CDR1 and CDR2 (germline): SGHDT, YYEEEE. The ends were cut back, 4 bases at V and 5 bases at J, with 18 bases in the middle. As DNA, the CDR3 is TGTGCCAGCAGCCCCACTGGCAGCTCGGGGTATGGCTACACCTTC. Encoded protein: CASSPTGSSGYGYTF.

The chain combines TRBV15 with TRBJ2-5, with 10 bases matching TRBD2. CDR1 and CDR2 (germline): LNHNV, YYDKDF (reference sequence). V gave up 0 bases and J gave up 4 bases; unmatched junction bases: 11. The CDR3 covers 18 residues. This chain's CDR3 is CATSREGRLAGFLETQYF. The CDR3 region has the DNA TGTGCCACCAGCAGAGAGGGGAGACTAGCGGGTTTCCTAGAGACCCAGTACTTC.

The V call is TRBV6-5, the J call TRBJ2-1; 9 nucleotides line up with TRBD1. Trimming at V came to 7 bases and at J to 4 bases, leaving 5 bases not matched to a gene. The CDR3 length is 14 residues. In germline, CDR1 is MNHEY, CDR2 SVGAGI. For the CDR3, the DNA is TGTGCCAGCAACCCGGGACAGGGTTACAATGAGCAGTTCTTC. Its protein is CASNPGQGYNEQFF.

This sequence joins TRBV29-1 and TRBJ1-1; the D gene is possibly TRBD1 (5 bases). CDR1 and CDR2 from the germline V gene are SQVTM and ANQGSEA. This CDR3 region has 14 residues. Trimming pared 1 base from V and 7 bases from J, leaving 16 bases between. In DNA, the CDR3 is TGCAGCGTTGAAGTACGGCAGGGTTACCGTGAAGCTTTCTTT. This sequence encodes CSVEVRQGYREAFF.

The genes are TRBV28 and TRBJ1-4, with 8 positions matching TRBD1. Germline loops: CDR1 MDHEN, CDR2 SYDVKM. The junction had 11 bases not matched to a gene; V was cut back by 6 bases and J by 5 bases. This CDR3 is 16 amino acids long. This CDR3 is CASSNPSGQANEKLFF. The CDR3 nucleotides read TGTGCCAGCAGCAATCCGTCGGGACAGGCGAATGAAAAACTGTTTTTT.